The 26 T cell receptor beta chains given below trace back to one sample, sequenced in a study of cytomegalovirus exposure and HLA in healthy donors. A multiplex PCR was run with 60 Vbeta primers and 13 Jbeta primers. Sequenced by immunoSEQ multiplex PCR; TCRdb stores in-frame clones only, minus some. The sample comprises around 160,000 clones, around 84% of which are singletons, and about 2.9% rests with the top ten. Sequencing input: PBMCs. These receptor sequences come from a middle-aged man in good health and CMV-seropositive.

The V gene is TRBV28, the J gene TRBJ2-7; D gene ambiguous. The V gene's germline CDR1 is MDHEN and CDR2 SYDVKM. The CDR3 has 14 amino acids. Trimming took 3 bases from V and 0 from J, leaving 9 bases between them. CDR3 sequence reads: CASSFSMGSYEQYF. The CDR3, as DNA: TGTGCCAGCAGTTTTAGCATGGGCTCCTACGAGCAGTACTTC.

V usage is TRBV28 and J usage is TRBJ2-7; D is possibly TRBD2 (6 bases). Germline V gene data show CDR1 as MDHEN and CDR2 as SYDVKM. The CDR3 is 14 amino acids. The ends were cut back, 4 bases at V and 0 bases at J, with 10 bases in the middle. CDR3 in amino acids: CASSSDYTSYEQYF. The CDR3, as DNA: TGTGCCAGCAGTTCGGACTATACCTCCTACGAGCAGTACTTC.

J is TRBJ2-5 and V is TRBV18; D is possibly TRBD1 (5 bases). This CDR3 contains 15 residues. CDR1 KGHSH and CDR2 LQKENI come from the germline V gene. V lost 3 bases to trimming and J lost 2 bases, with 13 bases between them. CDR3: CASSPFGKGQETQYF. Here the CDR3 DNA reads TGTGCCAGCTCACCGTTTGGAAAGGGGCAAGAGACCCAGTACTTC. Looking up the rest from reference TRBV18 and TRBJ2-5 gives the full variable domain: NAGVMQNPRHLVRRRGQEARLRCSPMKGHSHVYWYRQLPEEGLKFMVYLQKENIIDESGMPKERFSAEFPKEGPSILRIQQVVRGDSAAYFCASSPFGKGQETQYFGPGTRLLVL.

The chain uses TRBV19 and TRBJ2-3; TRBD2 matches 13 bases. The CDR3 contains 16 residues. CDR1 and CDR2 from the germline V gene are LNHDA and SQIVND (reference sequence). Trimming took 5 bases from V and 7 from J; bases not matched to a gene: 9. CDR3 loop: CASSPPGTSGAYTQYF. CDR3 sequence (DNA): TGTGCCAGTAGTCCCCCCGGGACTAGCGGGGCTTATACGCAGTATTTT.

V gene TRBV14 combines with J gene TRBJ1-2; TRBD1 matches at 8 bases. There are 16 residues in the CDR3. Trimming took 0 bases from V and 6 from J; bases not matched to a gene: 9. Germline V gene sequence: CDR1 SGHDN, CDR2 FVKESK. The CDR3 protein is CASSQDPRTGRDGYTF. The CDR3 DNA reads TGTGCCAGCAGCCAAGATCCCCGGACAGGGAGGGATGGCTACACCTTC. The whole variable domain, remainder taken from reference TRBV14 and TRBJ1-2, is EAGVTQFPSHSVIEKGQTVTLRCDPISGHDNLYWYRRVMGKEIKFLLHFVKESKQDESGMPNNRFLAERTGGTYSTLKVQPAELEDSGVYFCASSQDPRTGRDGYTFGSGTRLTVV.

This chain connects TRBV25-1 to TRBJ2-1, with 12 bases aligning to TRBD2. Germline values: CDR1 MGHDK, CDR2 SYGVNS. Germline trimming cut 4 bases from V and 12 bases from J; bases unmatched to any gene: 13. The CDR3 runs to 16 residues. This CDR3 reads CASSGKGLAGGLGQFF. The CDR3 DNA reads as TGTGCCAGCAGTGGGAAGGGGCTAGCGGGAGGGTTGGGGCAGTTCTTC.

The genes are TRBV5-1 and TRBJ2-7, with a tentative D call TRBD1 (5 bases). CDR3 length: 14 amino acids. Germline CDR1 reads SGHRS; CDR2 reads YFSETQ. The germline V and J ends were trimmed by 0 bases and 2 bases, with 9 bases remaining between them. The CDR3 DNA is TGCGCCAGCAGCTTGGAGGCAGGGCCCTACGAGCAGTACTTC. The encoded protein is CASSLEAGPYEQYF.

The CDR3 reads CASSHFDIGQGYEQYF. The DNA for the CDR3 is TGTGCCAGCAGCCACTTTGACATAGGACAGGGCTACGAGCAGTACTTC. The gene calls are TRBV7-9 and TRBJ2-7; 8 bases align to TRBD1. Germline V lookup: CDR1 SEHNR, CDR2 FQNEAQ (reference sequence). V lost 5 bases to trimming and J lost 3 bases; unmatched junction nucleotides: 12. CDR3 length: 16 amino acids. Full variable domain (missing parts from reference TRBV7-9 and TRBJ2-7): DTGVSQNPRHKITKRGQNVTFRCDPISEHNRLYWYRQTLGQGPEFLTYFQNEAQLEKSRLLSDRFSAERPKGSFSTLEIQRTEQGDSAMYLCASSHFDIGQGYEQYFGPGTRLTVT.

This chain joins TRBV10-1 and TRBJ1-1, with D perhaps TRBD1 (6 bases). The germline V gene has CDR1 WNHNN and CDR2 SYGVQD (reference sequence). CDR3 length: 17 amino acids. V was cut by 0 bases and J by 2 bases, with 16 bases left in between. Here the CDR3 reads CASSESKGRGSNTEAFF. The DNA for the CDR3 is TGCGCCAGCAGTGAGTCGAAGGGGAGGGGGTCCAACACTGAAGCTTTCTTT.

As DNA, the CDR3 is TGTGCCAGCTCACCAGTCCCAAGCGGGAGTACCCCCTACCAAGAGACCCAGTACTTC. This gives the protein CASSPVPSGSTPYQETQYF. The V and J genes are TRBV18 and TRBJ2-5; 8 nucleotides match TRBD2. The CDR3 is 19 residues long. Unmatched junction bases numbered 14, after V lost 2 bases and J lost 0 bases. The germline V gene encodes CDR1 KGHSH and CDR2 LQKENI. Combining the CDR3 with reference TRBV18 and TRBJ2-5 gives the whole variable domain NAGVMQNPRHLVRRRGQEARLRCSPMKGHSHVYWYRQLPEEGLKFMVYLQKENIIDESGMPKERFSAEFPKEGPSILRIQQVVRGDSAAYFCASSPVPSGSTPYQETQYFGPGTRLLVL.

This clone has a handful of counts. This chain links TRBV6-4 with TRBJ2-3, with TRBD2 identical over 12 bases. Germline lookup yields CDR1 MRHNA and CDR2 SNTAGT. CDR3 size: 15 residues. J gave up 4 bases and V 5 bases, and 4 bases lay outside the gene matches. CDR3 sequence (DNA): TGTGCCAGCAGTCCCCTAGCGGGAGGGGCAGATACGCAGTATTTT. Its protein is CASSPLAGGADTQYF.

This clone was observed once. This chain connects TRBV5-1 to TRBJ2-1; 9 bases map to TRBD1. Germline loops: CDR1 SGHRS, CDR2 YFSETQ. With 0 bases clipped from V and 5 bases from J, the junction kept 12 bases outside the gene matches. CDR3 size: 18 residues. The CDR3 bases are TGCGCCAGCAGCTTGGAACCACAGGGGGCTACAGCTAACAATGAGCAGTTCTTC. It codes for CASSLEPQGATANNEQFF.

The V gene is TRBV19, the J gene TRBJ2-3; TRBD2 matches at 12 bases. J lost 5 bases, V lost 6 bases, and 9 bases had no gene match. The CDR3 length is 16 residues. Germline V gives CDR1 LNHDA, CDR2 SQIVND (reference sequence). The CDR3 DNA reads TGTGCCAGTAGCCTGACTAGCGGGAGAATCGGAGATACGCAGTATTTT. Translation: CASSLTSGRIGDTQYF.

V usage is TRBV2 and J usage is TRBJ2-1; D perhaps matches TRBD1 (6 bases). The ends were cut back, 8 bases at V and 1 base at J, with 15 bases in the middle. CDR1 is SNHLY and CDR2 is FYNNEI in the germline V gene. CDR3 length: 15 residues. The CDR3 loop reads CASHNRDGSYNEQFF. CDR3 DNA: TGTGCCAGCCACAACAGGGATGGTTCCTACAATGAGCAGTTCTTC.

The gene calls are TRBV6-1 and TRBJ2-3, with 10 positions matching TRBD2. This CDR3 contains 16 residues. Trimming cost V 0 bases and J 5 bases; bases outside gene matches: 5. The germline gives CDR1 MNHNS, CDR2 SASEGT. In DNA form, the CDR3 reads TGTGCCAGCAGTGAAGCGTCTAGCGGGAGAGGAGATACGCAGTATTTT. Amino acids: CASSEASSGRGDTQYF.

This chain links TRBV5-1 with TRBJ2-5, with TRBD1 matching 8 bases. With 3 bases clipped from V and 5 bases from J, the junction kept 6 bases outside the gene matches. The CDR3 length is 14 residues. CDR1 and CDR2 from the germline V gene are SGHRS and YFSETQ. The CDR3 DNA reads TGCGCCAGCAGCTCGAGCCGGGACAGGGAGACCCAGTACTTC. Its translation is CASSSSRDRETQYF.

The chain carries TRBV7-8 and TRBJ1-2, with D maybe TRBD1 (5 bases). This CDR3 is 13 amino acids long. The germline gives CDR1 SGHVS, CDR2 FQNEAQ. V was shortened by 8 bases and J by 7 bases, with 17 bases between the two germline ends. CDR3 nucleotides: TGTGCCAGCTCGGGGGTTCCAGTGGTTGGCTACACCTTC. Translated, it gives CASSGVPVVGYTF. The entire variable domain, with the rest obtained from reference TRBV7-8 and TRBJ1-2, is as follows: GAGVSQSPRYKVAKRGQDVALRCDPISGHVSLFWYQQALGQGPEFLTYFQNEAQLDKSGLPSDRFFAERPEGSVSTLKIQRTQQEDSAVYLCASSGVPVVGYTFGSGTRLTVV.

The chain carries TRBV30 and TRBJ2-5; maybe TRBD1 (8 bases). The J call may be incorrect, as the DNA end agrees better with TRBJ2-7. CDR3 length equals 17 residues. The germline CDR1 and CDR2 sequences are GTSNPN and SVGIG (reference sequence). CDR3: CAWSVSGGGGGRYEQYF. The CDR3 bases are TGTGCCTGGAGTGTGTCAGGGGGCGGGGGCGGGCGATACGAGCAGTACTTC.

This chain joins TRBV5-6 and TRBJ1-6, with TRBD1 matching 9 bases. The CDR3 consists of 18 residues. The junction had 12 bases not matched to a gene; V was cut back by 0 bases and J by 8 bases. CDR1 is SGHDT, CDR2 YYEEEE, per germline. The CDR3 region has the DNA TGTGCCAGCAGCTTGGCCGGGACAGGGAGTTTGTGGGATTCACCCCTCCACTTT. Its protein is CASSLAGTGSLWDSPLHF.

This chain uses TRBV7-2 with TRBJ2-1, with 10 bases that match TRBD1. The V segment lost 8 bases and the J segment 5 bases; nucleotides outside the gene matches: 6. Germline CDR1 and CDR2: SGHTA and FQGNSA. The CDR3 covers 14 residues. The CDR3 DNA is TGTGCCAGCGCGCGGGACAGGGGTCACAATGAGCAGTTCTTC. Translated: CASARDRGHNEQFF.

This chain joins TRBV6-5 and TRBJ1-5, with D possibly TRBD1 on 5 matching bases. V lost 5 bases, J lost 6 bases, and 11 bases lay in between. CDR1 is MNHEY and CDR2 is SVGAGI in the germline V gene. The CDR3 has 13 amino acids. CDR3 loop: CASSLNQGQPQHF. The CDR3 DNA follows: TGTGCCAGCAGTCTAAACCAGGGTCAGCCCCAGCATTTT.

This clone was found a few times. The V and J genes are TRBV30 and TRBJ2-5; a possible D gene is TRBD2 (6 bases). This CDR3 is 13 amino acids long. Trimming stripped 2 bases from V and 4 bases from J, with 11 bases between. From germline, CDR1 is GTSNPN and CDR2 SVGIG (reference sequence). The CDR3 is CAWSRRERETQYF. The CDR3 DNA sequence: TGTGCCTGGAGTAGGCGGGAAAGAGAGACCCAGTACTTC.

The V and J genes are TRBV7-9 and TRBJ1-3, with a possible D match to TRBD1 (6 bases). The CDR3 is 15 residues long. Germline V CDR1 and CDR2: SEHNR, FQNEAQ (reference sequence). The germline V and J ends were trimmed by 1 base and 3 bases, with 10 bases remaining between them. The CDR3 nucleotides are TGTGCCAGCAGCTTAGGTCAGGGGCTTGGAAACACCATATATTTT. This sequence encodes CASSLGQGLGNTIYF. The whole variable domain, filled in from reference TRBV7-9 and TRBJ1-3, reads DTGVSQNPRHKITKRGQNVTFRCDPISEHNRLYWYRQTLGQGPEFLTYFQNEAQLEKSRLLSDRFSAERPKGSFSTLEIQRTEQGDSAMYLCASSLGQGLGNTIYFGEGSWLTVV.

This chain uses TRBV7-2 with TRBJ1-2; 9 nucleotides line up with TRBD1. The CDR3 totals 15 residues. V lost 5 bases, J lost 4 bases, and 8 bases stayed unmatched. CDR1 is SGHTA, CDR2 FQGNSA, per germline. The CDR3 region has the DNA TGTGCCAGCAGCCACCGGGACAGGGTCGTCTATGGCTACACCTTC. This encodes CASSHRDRVVYGYTF.

The chain has TRBV30 and TRBJ2-2, with D uncertain. CDR3 length equals 12 residues. The V and J ends lost 2 bases and 4 bases respectively, with 5 bases between them. Germline CDR1 GTSNPN, CDR2 SVGIG (reference sequence). The CDR3 protein is CAWSTGTGELFF. The CDR3 nucleotides read TGTGCCTGGAGTACGGGCACCGGGGAGCTGTTTTTT. Supplemented by reference TRBV30 and TRBJ2-2, the full variable domain reads SQTIHQWPATLVQPVGSPLSLECTVEGTSNPNLYWYRQAAGRGLQLLFYSVGIGQISSEVPQNLSASRPQDRQFILSSKKLLLSDSGFYLCAWSTGTGELFFGEGSRLTVL.

This chain uses TRBV9 with TRBJ1-1; D is possibly TRBD1 (6 bases). This CDR3 is 17 amino acids long. V lost 4 bases to trimming and J lost 0 bases, with 19 bases between them. Per germline, CDR1 SGDLS and CDR2 YYNGEE. The CDR3 sequence: CASSLGQSLTMNTEAFF. The DNA of the CDR3 is TGTGCCAGCAGCCTCGGACAGTCCCTCACCATGAACACTGAAGCTTTCTTT.